This T cell receptor (beta chain) was documented in a study of CD8 T cells in ankylosing spondylitis (dated by TCRdb to between 2016 and 2019). Regarding the study in general: To find TCR variants linked to disease, the study profiled T cell receptor beta repertoires in ankylosing spondylitis patients and healthy donors. The whole study cohort included roughly 110 healthy donors and 20 to 25 ankylosing spondylitis patients. Peripheral blood samples were taken, and synovial fluid was additionally collected from ankylosing spondylitis patients.

V loses 5 bases at its end and J loses 4 bases; junction bases beyond the gene matches: 7. CDR1 is given as SEHNR and CDR2 as FQNEAQ, both from the germline V gene (reference sequence). The CDR3 goes from the cysteine to the phenylalanine over 14 residues. The CDR3 DNA has 42 bases and is translated from base 1. As regards this clonotype: What antigen it recognizes has not been identified. Per-base quality was not reported, and no clone a single base away is much larger than it.

The paper as a whole reports these results and caveats: Blood from ankylosing spondylitis patients appeared to be characterized by a TCR beta motif composed of roughly eight highly homologous amino acid variants. Some of the motif variants had been reported before in the synovial fluid and blood of reactive arthritis patients, a finding that suggests common disease-initiation mechanisms. The disease-linked clones had a CD8+ phenotype and were found at relatively low frequencies in peripheral blood. According to the report, matched synovial fluid samples from ankylosing spondylitis patients were significantly enriched for the disease-linked clones.

The sample was run on an Illumina HiSeq 2500. Quantitative 5'-RACE with molecular barcodes was the method used to prepare the TCR beta libraries. As for the original processing: To identify disease-linked TCR variants, a new computational method was used, one built on a probabilistic model of VDJ rearrangement. In TCRdb, the public reads were trimmed at Q25 with fastp and aligned with MiXCR, with productive beta chains retained. Rows merge per CDR3 protein into single entries with the most common DNA and genes. The authors' filters were not applied to this entry. The sample includes about 220,000 distinct CDR3 sequences, with approximately 20% observed a single time. 42% of the sample lies in the top ten.

Sequences were obtained from blood, either unsorted or a sorted T cell fraction (not recorded which). The source of this sequence is a male donor with ankylosing spondylitis. The V and J segments used are TRBV7-9 and TRBJ1-1, with TRBD1 identical over 7 junction bases. DNA sequence: TGTGCCAGCAGCGGCCGAAACAGGGGCACTGAAGCTTTCTTT. The translation is CASSGRNRGTEAFF.